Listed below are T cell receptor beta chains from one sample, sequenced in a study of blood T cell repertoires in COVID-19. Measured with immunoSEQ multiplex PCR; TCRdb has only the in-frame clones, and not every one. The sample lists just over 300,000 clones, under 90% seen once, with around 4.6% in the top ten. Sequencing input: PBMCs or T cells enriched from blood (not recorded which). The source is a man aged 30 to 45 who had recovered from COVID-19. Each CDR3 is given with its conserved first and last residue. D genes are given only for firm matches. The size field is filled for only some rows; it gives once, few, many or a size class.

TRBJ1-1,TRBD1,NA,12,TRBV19,TGTGCCAGTAGTCCGACGACAGGGAGGGCTTTCTTT,CASSPTTGRAFF
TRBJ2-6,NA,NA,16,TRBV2,TGTGCCAGCAGTCAGGGCCAGGCCCCTGGGGCCAACGTCCTGACTTTC,CASSQGQAPGANVLTF
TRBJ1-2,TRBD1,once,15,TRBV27,TGTGCCAGCAGTCCATACCGACAGGGCACTACTGGCTACACCTTC,CASSPYRQGTTGYTF
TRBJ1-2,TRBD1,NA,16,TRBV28,TGTGCCAGCAGTTCAGGAGGACCCGGGACAGGGGTCGGCTACACCTTC,CASSSGGPGTGVGYTF
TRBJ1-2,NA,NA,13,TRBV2,TGTGCCAGCAGTGGGCAGGGTGACTATGGCTACACCTTC,CASSGQGDYGYTF
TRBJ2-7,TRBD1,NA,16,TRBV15,TGTGCCACCAGCAGACCAACCGGGACAGGGGTCTACGAGCAGTACTTC,CATSRPTGTGVYEQYF
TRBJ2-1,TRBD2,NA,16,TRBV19,TGTGCCAGTAGTATCGGCAACCCCGGGGGGTCCAATGAGCAGTTCTTC,CASSIGNPGGSNEQFF
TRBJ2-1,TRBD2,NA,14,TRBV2,TGTGCCAGCAGGACTAGCGGGAGTACCAATGAGCAGTTCTTC,CASRTSGSTNEQFF
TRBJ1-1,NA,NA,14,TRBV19,TGTGCCACCAGTAGTAAAGGGGGGGCCACTGAAGCTTTCTTT,CATSSKGGATEAFF
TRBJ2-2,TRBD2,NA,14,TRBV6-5,TGTGCCGGAGCGGGGGGGCGTGTCACCGGGGAGCTGTTTTTT,CAGAGGRVTGELFF
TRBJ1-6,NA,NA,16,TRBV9,TGTGCCAGCAGCGGCCAGAGGGGGACGTATAATTCACCCCTCCACTTT,CASSGQRGTYNSPLHF
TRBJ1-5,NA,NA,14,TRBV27,TGTGCCAGCAGTTCCCCAGGGAGGGGTCAGCCCCAGCATTTT,CASSSPGRGQPQHF
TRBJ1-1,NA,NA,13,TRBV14,TGTGCCAGCAGCGCACAGAAAAACACTGAAGCTTTCTTT,CASSAQKNTEAFF
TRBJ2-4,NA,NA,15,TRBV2,TGTGCCAGCAGTAAAACAGGGTCCAACAAAAACATTCAGTACTTC,CASSKTGSNKNIQYF
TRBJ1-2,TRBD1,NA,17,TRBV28,TGTGCCAGCACCCTGCTCAATCCGGGACAGGGGAGCTATGGCTACACCTTC,CASTLLNPGQGSYGYTF
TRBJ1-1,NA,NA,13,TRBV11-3,TGTGCCAGCAGCTCTGGACAAAACACTGAAGCTTTCTTT,CASSSGQNTEAFF
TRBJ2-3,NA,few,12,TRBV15,TGTGCCACCAGCAGAGGTCCGGATACGCAGTATTTT,CATSRGPDTQYF
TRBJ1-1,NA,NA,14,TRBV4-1,TGCGCCAGCAGCCCTTTCAGTGGGAACACTGAAGCTTTCTTT,CASSPFSGNTEAFF
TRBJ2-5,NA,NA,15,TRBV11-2,TGTGCCAGCAGCTTAGGCACTAGCAGACAAGAGACCCAGTACTTC,CASSLGTSRQETQYF
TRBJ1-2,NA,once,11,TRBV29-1,TGCAGCGTTGTCTCTAACTATGGCTACACCTTC,CSVVSNYGYTF
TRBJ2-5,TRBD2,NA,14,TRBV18,TGTGCCAGCTCCTATGGACTAGCGGGGGAGACCCAGTACTTC,CASSYGLAGETQYF
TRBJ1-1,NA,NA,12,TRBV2,TGTGCCGGGGGGATGGCGAACACTGAAGCTTTCTTT,CAGGMANTEAFF
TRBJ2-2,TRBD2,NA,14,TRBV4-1,TGCGCCAGCAGCTCCCTAGCGGCGTCCGGGGAGCTGTTTTTT,CASSSLAASGELFF
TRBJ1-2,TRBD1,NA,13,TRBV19,TGTGCCAGTAGTGATACAGGGGACTATGGCTACACCTTC,CASSDTGDYGYTF
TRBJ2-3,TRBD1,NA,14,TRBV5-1,TGCGCCAGTGCCACAGGGGGCGGCACAGATACGCAGTATTTT,CASATGGGTDTQYF
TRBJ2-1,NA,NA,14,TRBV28,TGTGCCAGCAGTCCCAGGGCGCGCCTGCATGAGCAGTTCTTC,CASSPRARLHEQFF
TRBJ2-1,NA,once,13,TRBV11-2,TGTGCCAGCAGCTCGGGGATAGCCGGCGAGCAGTTCTTC,CASSSGIAGEQFF
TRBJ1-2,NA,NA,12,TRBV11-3,TGTGCCAGCAGCTTAGCCGGGGATGGCTACACCTTC,CASSLAGDGYTF
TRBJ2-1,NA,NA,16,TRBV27,TGTGCCAGCTGGAAACGACAGGCCAGCTCCTACAATGAGCAGTTCTTC,CASWKRQASSYNEQFF
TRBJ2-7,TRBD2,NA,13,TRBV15,TGTGCCACCAGCAGTCTACTAGCGGACGAGCAGTACTTC,CATSSLLADEQYF
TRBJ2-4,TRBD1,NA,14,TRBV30,TGTGCCTGGGGGCCCGGGACAGGGTCGAACATTCAGTACTTC,CAWGPGTGSNIQYF
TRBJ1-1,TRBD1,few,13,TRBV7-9,TGTGCCAGCAGCCCAGGGACAGAGGGAAACCCTTTCTTT,CASSPGTEGNPFF
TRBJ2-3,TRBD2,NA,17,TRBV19,TGTGCCATAGGCGGAGGAAGTCTAGCGGGTGGCACAGATACGCAGTATTTT,CAIGGGSLAGGTDTQYF
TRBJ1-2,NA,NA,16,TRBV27,TGTGCCAGCAGTATCACACGTCACAGGGACGGCTATGGCTACACCTTC,CASSITRHRDGYGYTF
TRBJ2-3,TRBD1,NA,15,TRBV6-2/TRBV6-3,TGTGCCAGCAGTGACAGGGGATACGTAGTAGATACGCAGTATTTT,CASSDRGYVVDTQYF
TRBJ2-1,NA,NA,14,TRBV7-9,TGTGCCAGCAGCTTAGTCTGGGCTCCGAATGAGCAGTTCTTC,CASSLVWAPNEQFF
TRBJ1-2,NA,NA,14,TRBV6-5,TGTGCCAGCAGTTTGATGGCGGCGGCCTATGGCTACACCTTC,CASSLMAAAYGYTF
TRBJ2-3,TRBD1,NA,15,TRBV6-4,TGTGCCAGCAGTGCGGGACAGACAAACACAGATACGCAGTATTTT,CASSAGQTNTDTQYF
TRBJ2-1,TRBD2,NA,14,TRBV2,TGTGCCAGCAGCGGGACTAGCTCCTACAATGAGCAGTTCTTC,CASSGTSSYNEQFF
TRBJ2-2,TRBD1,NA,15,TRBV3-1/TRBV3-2,TGTGCCAGCAGCCTTGACAGGGGCCCCACCGGGGAGCTGTTTTTT,CASSLDRGPTGELFF
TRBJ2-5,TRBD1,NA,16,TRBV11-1,TGTGCCAGCAGTTCCCTAGGACAGGGGGGGGAAGGGACCCAGTACTTC,CASSSLGQGGEGTQYF
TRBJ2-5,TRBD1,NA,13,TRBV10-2,TGCGCCAGCGGGGACAGGGGCGGGGAGACCCAGTACTTC,CASGDRGGETQYF
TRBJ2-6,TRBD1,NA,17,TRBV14,TGTGCCAGCAGCCTCCTACCGGGACAGGGGGGGGCCAACGTCCTGACTTTC,CASSLLPGQGGANVLTF
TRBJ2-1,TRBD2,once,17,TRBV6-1,TGTGCCAGCAGTGGACAGGGCCGGCTAGCGGGAGCCTATGAGCAGTTCTTC,CASSGQGRLAGAYEQFF
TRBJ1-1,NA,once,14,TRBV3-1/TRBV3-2,TGTGCCAGCAGTCTAGGGCCGCGGGGCACTGAAGCTTTCTTT,CASSLGPRGTEAFF
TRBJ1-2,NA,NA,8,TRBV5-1,TGCGCCAGCAGCTTGTCCCTTTTC,CASSLSLF
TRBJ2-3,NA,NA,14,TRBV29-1,TGCAGCGTCCCAGTCGAGGGTAGTACAGATACGCAGTATTTT,CSVPVEGSTDTQYF
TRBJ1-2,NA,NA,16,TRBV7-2,TGTGCCAGCAGCTTAGCCCCCGGGGGGGAAAGCTATGGCTACACCTTC,CASSLAPGGESYGYTF
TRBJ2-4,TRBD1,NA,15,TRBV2,TGTGCCAGCGGTCGACAGGGTGTTTCCAAAAACATTCAGTACTTC,CASGRQGVSKNIQYF
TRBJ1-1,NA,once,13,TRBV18,TGTGCCAGCTCACCACCTCCCGGGGGGGCAGCTTTCTTT,CASSPPPGGAAFF